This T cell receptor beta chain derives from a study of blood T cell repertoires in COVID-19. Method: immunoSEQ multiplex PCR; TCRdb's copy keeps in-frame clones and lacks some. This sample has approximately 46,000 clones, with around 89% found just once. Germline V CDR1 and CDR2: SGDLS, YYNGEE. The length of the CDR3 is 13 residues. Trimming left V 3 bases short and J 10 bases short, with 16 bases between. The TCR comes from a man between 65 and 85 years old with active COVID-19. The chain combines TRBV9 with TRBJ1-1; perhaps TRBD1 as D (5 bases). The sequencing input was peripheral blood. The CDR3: CASSAVPGEGAFF. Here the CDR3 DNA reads TGTGCCAGCAGCGCGGTCCCGGGGGAGGGAGCTTTCTTT.